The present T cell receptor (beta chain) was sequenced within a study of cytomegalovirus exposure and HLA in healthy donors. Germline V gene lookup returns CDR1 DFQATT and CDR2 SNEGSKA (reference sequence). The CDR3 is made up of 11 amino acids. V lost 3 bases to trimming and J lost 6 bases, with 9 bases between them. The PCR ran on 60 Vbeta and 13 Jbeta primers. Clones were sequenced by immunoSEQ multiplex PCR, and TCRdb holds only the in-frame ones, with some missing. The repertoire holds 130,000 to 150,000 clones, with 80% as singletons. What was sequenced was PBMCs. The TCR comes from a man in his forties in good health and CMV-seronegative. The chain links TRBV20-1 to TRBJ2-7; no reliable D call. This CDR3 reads CSARLLREQYF. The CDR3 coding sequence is TGCAGTGCTAGGTTACTCCGCGAGCAGTACTTC.